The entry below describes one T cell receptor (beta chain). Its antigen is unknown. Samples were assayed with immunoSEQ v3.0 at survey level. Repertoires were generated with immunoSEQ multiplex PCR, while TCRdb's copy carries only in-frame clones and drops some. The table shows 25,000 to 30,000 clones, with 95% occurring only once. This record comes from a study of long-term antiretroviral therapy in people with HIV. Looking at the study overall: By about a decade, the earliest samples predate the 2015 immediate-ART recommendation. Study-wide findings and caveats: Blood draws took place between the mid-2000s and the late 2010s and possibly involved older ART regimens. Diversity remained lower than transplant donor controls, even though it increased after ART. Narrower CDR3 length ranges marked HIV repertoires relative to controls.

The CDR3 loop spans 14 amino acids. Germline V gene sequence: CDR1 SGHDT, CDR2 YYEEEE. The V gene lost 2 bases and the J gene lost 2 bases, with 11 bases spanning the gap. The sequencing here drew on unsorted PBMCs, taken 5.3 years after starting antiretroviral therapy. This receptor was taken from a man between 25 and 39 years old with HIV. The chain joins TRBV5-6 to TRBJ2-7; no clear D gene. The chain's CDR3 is CASSLGWQPYEQYF. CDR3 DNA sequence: TGTGCCAGCAGCTTAGGGTGGCAGCCCTACGAGCAGTACTTC.